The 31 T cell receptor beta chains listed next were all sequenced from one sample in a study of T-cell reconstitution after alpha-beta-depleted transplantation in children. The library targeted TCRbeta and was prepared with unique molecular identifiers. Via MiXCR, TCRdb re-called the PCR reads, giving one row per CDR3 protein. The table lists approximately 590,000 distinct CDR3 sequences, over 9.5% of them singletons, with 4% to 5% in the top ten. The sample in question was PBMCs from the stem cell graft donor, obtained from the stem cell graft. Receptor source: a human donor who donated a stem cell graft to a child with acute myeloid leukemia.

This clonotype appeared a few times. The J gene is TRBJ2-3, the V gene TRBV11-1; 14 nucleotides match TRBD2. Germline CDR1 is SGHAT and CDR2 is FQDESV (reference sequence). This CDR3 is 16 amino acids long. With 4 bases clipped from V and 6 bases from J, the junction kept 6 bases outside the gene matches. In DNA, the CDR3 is TGTGCCAGCAGCTCTAGGACTAGCGGGAGGAGCGATACGCAGTATTTT. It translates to CASSSRTSGRSDTQYF.

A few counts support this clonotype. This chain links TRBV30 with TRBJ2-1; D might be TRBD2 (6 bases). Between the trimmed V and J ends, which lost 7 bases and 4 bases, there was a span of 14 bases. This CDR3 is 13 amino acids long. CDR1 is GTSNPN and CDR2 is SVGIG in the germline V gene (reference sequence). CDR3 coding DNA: TGTGCCTCCGGCGGGGACTGGTACAATGAGCAGTTCTTC. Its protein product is CASGGDWYNEQFF.

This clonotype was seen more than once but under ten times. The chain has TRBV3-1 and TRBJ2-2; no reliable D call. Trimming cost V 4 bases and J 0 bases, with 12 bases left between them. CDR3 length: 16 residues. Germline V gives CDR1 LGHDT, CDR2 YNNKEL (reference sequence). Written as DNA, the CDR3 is TGTGCCAGCAGCCCCCAGAAAGGGACGAACACCGGGGAGCTGTTTTTT. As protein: CASSPQKGTNTGELFF.

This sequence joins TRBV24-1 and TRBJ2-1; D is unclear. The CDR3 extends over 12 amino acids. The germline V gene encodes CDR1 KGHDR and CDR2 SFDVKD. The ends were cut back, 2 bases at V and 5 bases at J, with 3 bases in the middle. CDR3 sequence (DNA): TGTGCCACCAGTGATTCCAACAATGAGCAGTTCTTC. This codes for CATSDSNNEQFF.

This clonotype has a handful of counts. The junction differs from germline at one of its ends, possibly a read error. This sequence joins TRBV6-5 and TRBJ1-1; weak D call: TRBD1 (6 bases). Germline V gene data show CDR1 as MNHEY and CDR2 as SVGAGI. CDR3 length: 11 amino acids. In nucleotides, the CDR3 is TGTGCCGCCTTACGGGACACAGAAGCTTTCTTT. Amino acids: CAALRDTEAFF.

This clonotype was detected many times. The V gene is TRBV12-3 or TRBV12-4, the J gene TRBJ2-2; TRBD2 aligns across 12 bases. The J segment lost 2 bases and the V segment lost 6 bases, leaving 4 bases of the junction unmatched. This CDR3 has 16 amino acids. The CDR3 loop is CASRGGLAGNTGELFF. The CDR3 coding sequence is TGTGCCAGCAGGGGGGGACTAGCGGGTAACACCGGGGAGCTGTTTTTT.

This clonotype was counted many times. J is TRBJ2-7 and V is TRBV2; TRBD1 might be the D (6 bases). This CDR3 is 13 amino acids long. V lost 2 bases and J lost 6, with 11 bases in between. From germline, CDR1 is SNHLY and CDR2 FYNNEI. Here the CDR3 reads CASSEQGMGEQYF. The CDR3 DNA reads TGTGCCAGCAGTGAACAGGGGATGGGCGAGCAGTACTTC. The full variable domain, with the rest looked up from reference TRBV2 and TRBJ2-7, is EPEVTQTPSHQVTQMGQEVILRCVPISNHLYFYWYRQILGQKVEFLVSFYNNEISEKSEIFDDQFSVERPDGSNFTLKIRSTKLEDSAMYFCASSEQGMGEQYFGPGTRLTVT.

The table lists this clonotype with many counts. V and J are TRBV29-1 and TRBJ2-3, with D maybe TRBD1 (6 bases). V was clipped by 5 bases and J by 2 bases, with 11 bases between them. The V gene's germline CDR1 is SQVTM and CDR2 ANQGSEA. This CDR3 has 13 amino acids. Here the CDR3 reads CSVSQGYTDTQYF. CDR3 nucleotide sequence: TGCAGCGTTTCTCAGGGGTACACAGATACGCAGTATTTT.

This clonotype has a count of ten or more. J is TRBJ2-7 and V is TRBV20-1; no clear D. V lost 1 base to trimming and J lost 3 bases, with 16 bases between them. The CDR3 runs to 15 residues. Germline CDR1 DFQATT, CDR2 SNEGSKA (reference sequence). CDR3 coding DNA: TGCAGTGCTAGAGCCCTGACCGCAGTAGGCTACGAGCAGTACTTC. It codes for CSARALTAVGYEQYF.

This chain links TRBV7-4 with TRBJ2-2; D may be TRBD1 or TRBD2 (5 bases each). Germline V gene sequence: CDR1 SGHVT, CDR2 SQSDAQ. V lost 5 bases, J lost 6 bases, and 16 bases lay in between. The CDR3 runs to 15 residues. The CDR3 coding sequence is TGTGCCAGCAGCGCCCGTAGAAGAGGGGCCGGGGAGCTGTTTTTT. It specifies CASSARRRGAGELFF.

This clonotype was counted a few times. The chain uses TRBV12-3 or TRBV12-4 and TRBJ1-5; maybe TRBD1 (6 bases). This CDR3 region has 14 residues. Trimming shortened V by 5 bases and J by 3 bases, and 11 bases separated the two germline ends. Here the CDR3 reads CASSPGHINQPQHF. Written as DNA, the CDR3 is TGTGCCAGCAGTCCGGGACATATCAATCAGCCCCAGCATTTT.

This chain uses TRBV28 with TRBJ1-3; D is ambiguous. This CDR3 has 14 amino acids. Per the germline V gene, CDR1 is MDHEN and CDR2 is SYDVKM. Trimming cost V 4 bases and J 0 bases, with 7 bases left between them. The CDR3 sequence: CASSWSHSGNTIYF. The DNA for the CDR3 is TGTGCCAGCAGTTGGAGTCACTCTGGAAACACCATATATTTT.

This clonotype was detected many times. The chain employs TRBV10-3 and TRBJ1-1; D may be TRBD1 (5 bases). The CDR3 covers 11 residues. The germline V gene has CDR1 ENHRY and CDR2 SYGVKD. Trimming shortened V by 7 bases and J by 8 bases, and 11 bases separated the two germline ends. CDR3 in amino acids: CAITRGWEAFF. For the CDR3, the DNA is TGTGCCATCACGAGGGGATGGGAAGCTTTCTTT.

In DNA, the CDR3 is TGCGCCAGCAGTGACAGGGGAGGACGCTACGAGCAGTACTTC. Protein product: CASSDRGGRYEQYF. The rearrangement uses TRBV5-1 and TRBJ2-7, with 8 positions matching TRBD1. CDR1 is SGHRS, CDR2 YFSETQ, per germline. The CDR3 totals 14 residues. V gave up 5 bases and J gave up 3 bases; unmatched junction bases: 7.

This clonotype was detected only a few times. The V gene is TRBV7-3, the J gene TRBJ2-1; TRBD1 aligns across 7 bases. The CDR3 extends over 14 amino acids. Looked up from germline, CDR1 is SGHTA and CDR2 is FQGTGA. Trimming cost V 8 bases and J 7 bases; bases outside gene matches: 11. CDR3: CASSFLGGKNEQFF. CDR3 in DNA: TGTGCCAGCTCTTTTTTAGGGGGCAAAAATGAGCAGTTCTTC.

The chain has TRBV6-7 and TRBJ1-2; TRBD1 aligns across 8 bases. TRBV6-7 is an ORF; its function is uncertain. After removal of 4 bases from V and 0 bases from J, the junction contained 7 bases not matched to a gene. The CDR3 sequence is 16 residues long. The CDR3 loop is CASSFLRTGSNYGYTF. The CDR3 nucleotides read TGTGCCAGCAGTTTCCTTCGGACAGGGTCTAACTATGGCTACACCTTC.

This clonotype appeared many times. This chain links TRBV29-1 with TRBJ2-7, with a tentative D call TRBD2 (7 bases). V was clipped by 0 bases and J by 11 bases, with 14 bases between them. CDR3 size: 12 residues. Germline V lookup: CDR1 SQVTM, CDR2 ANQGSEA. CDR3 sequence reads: CSVEERGPGEYF. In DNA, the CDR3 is TGCAGCGTTGAAGAGCGGGGGCCAGGGGAGTACTTC.

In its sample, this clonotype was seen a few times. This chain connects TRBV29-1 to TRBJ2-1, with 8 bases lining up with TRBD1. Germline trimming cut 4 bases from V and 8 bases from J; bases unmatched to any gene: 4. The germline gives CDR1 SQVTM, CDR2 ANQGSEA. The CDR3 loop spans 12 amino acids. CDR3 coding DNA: TGCAGCGTTGTGGCAGGGGGCCATGAGCAGTTCTTC. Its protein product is CSVVAGGHEQFF.

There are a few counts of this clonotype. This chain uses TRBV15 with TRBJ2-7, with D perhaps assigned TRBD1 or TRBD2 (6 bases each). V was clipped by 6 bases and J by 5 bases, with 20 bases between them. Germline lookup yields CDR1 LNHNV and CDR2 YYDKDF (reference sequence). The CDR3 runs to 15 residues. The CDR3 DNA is TGTGCCACCAGAAGGGAATTAGGGGGGAGTAACGAGCAGTACTTC. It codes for CATRRELGGSNEQYF.

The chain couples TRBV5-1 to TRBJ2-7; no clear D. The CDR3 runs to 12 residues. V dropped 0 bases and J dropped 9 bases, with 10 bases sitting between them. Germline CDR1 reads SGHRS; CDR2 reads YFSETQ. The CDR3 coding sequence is TGCGCCAGCAGCTTGGAAGGGCCGGGGCAGTACTTC. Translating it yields CASSLEGPGQYF.

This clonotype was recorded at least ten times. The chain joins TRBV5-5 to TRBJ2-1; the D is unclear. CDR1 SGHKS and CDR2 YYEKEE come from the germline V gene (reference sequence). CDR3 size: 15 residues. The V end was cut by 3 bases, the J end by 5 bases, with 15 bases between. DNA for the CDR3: TGTGCCAGCAGCTCCCGACGAACGTCTGACAATGAGCAGTTCTTC. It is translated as CASSSRRTSDNEQFF.

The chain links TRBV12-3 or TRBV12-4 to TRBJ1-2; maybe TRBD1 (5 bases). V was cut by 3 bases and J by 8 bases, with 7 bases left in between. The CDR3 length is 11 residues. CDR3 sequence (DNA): TGTGCCAGCAGTTTTGGGGACGGCTACACCTTC. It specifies CASSFGDGYTF.

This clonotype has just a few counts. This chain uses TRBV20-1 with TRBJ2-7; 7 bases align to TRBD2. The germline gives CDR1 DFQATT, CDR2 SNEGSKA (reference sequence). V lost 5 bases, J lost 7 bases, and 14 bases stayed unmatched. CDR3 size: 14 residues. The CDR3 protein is CSAGYQGGSREQYF. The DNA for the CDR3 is TGCAGTGCTGGTTATCAGGGCGGGAGCCGGGAGCAGTACTTC.

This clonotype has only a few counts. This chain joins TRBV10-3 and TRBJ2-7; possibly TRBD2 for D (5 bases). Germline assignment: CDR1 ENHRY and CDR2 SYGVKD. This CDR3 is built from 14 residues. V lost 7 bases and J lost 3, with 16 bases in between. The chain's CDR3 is CAITAGGSHYEQYF. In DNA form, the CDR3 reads TGTGCCATCACGGCGGGCGGTTCCCACTACGAGCAGTACTTC.

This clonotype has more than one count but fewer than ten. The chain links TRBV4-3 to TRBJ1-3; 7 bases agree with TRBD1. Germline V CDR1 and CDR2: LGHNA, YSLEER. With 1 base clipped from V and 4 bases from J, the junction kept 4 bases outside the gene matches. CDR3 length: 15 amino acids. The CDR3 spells CASSQGQGSGNTIYF. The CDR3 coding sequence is TGCGCCAGCAGCCAAGGACAGGGATCCGGAAACACCATATATTTT.

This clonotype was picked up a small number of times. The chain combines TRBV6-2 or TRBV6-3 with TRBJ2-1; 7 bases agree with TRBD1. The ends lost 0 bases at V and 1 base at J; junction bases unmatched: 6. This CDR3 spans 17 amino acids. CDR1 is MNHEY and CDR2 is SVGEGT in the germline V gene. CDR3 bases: TGTGCCAGCAGTTACTCTCCAGGGGGATTTTCCTACAATGAGCAGTTCTTC. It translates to CASSYSPGGFSYNEQFF.

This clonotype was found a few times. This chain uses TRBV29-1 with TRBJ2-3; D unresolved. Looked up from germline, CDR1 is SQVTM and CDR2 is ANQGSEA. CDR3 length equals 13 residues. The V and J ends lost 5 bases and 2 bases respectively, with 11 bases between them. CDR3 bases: TGCAGCGTTTATAAGGGAATCACAGATACGCAGTATTTT. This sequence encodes CSVYKGITDTQYF.

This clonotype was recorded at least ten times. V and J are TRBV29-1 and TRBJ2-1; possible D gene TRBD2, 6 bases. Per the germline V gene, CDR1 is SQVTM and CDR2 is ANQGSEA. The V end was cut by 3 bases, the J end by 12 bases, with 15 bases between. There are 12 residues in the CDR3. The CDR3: CSVEGDSQRQFF. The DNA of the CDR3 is TGCAGCGTTGAGGGGGACTCCCAGCGGCAGTTCTTC.

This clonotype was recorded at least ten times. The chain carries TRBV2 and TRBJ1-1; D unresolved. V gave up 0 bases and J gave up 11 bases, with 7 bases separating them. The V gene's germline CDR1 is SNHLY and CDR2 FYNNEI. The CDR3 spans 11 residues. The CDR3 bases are TGTGCCAGCAGTGAAGCGGGTGCGGCTTTCTTT. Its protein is CASSEAGAAFF.

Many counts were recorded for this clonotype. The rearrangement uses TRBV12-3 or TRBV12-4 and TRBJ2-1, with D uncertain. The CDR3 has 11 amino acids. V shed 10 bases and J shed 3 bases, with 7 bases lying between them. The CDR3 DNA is TGTGCCACCGATAACTACAATGAGCAGTTCTTC. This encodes CATDNYNEQFF.

The CDR3 reads CASSPGVLPSGANVLTF. The CDR3 bases are TGTGCCAGCAGCCCAGGGGTCCTTCCCTCTGGGGCCAACGTCCTGACTTTC. The chain is built from TRBV14 and TRBJ2-6, with D perhaps TRBD1 (6 bases). The CDR3 is made up of 17 amino acids. Germline assignment: CDR1 SGHDN and CDR2 FVKESK. V lost 4 bases to trimming and J lost 0 bases, with 13 bases between them.